A single TCR beta chain is shown here with its context. The sample comes from a study of blood T cell repertoires in COVID-19. The wider study: Sites in the United States, Italy and Spain provided acute and convalescent COVID-19 samples.

Authors' methods: By means of reference gene primer amplification, nucleated cell counts were estimated. The data were produced by immunoSEQ multiplex PCR, yet TCRdb's version contains in-frame clones alone and is incomplete. V, J and clone size are those of that table, while D and trimming were read from the DNA. Among more than 95,000 clones listed, 88% were seen once. CDR1 is MDHEN and CDR2 is SYDVKM in the germline V gene. The CDR3 runs to 12 residues. Trimming left V 5 bases short and J 12 bases short, with 14 bases between. Sequencing was performed on peripheral blood. The chain employs TRBV28 and TRBJ2-1; TRBD1 is a possible D gene (7 bases). The source of this sequence is a woman older than 75 with acute or convalescent COVID-19. The CDR3 DNA is TGTGCCAGCAGTCCTTCGCAGGGGGGGCAGTTCTTC. This translates into CASSPSQGGQFF.